This is a list of T cell receptor beta chains from one sample in a study of cytomegalovirus exposure and HLA in healthy donors. Some clones are missing from TCRdb's copy, which holds only in-frame ones; the method was immunoSEQ multiplex PCR. Found here are 100,000 to 120,000 clones, about 92% of them singletons; the top ten hold 1.5% to 2%. Input material: PBMCs. These receptors were collected from a woman younger than 35 in good health and CMV-seronegative. The CDR3 runs from the conserved cysteine through the conserved F or W. D genes are given only for firm matches. For some rows the clone size is stated as once, few or many, or as a class when expanded; others skip it.

TRBJ1-1	TRBD1	14	TRBV9	NA	CASSPLTGDTEAFF	TGTGCCAGCAGCCCTTTAACAGGGGACACTGAAGCTTTCTTT
TRBJ1-6	TRBD1	15	TRBV6-4	NA	CASSDRTGNNSPLHF	TGTGCCAGCAGTGACCGGACAGGGAATAATTCACCCCTCCACTTT
TRBJ2-1	TRBD2	16	TRBV6-6	NA	CASRVSGGRARNEQFF	TGTGCCAGCCGGGTTAGTGGCGGGAGGGCCAGGAATGAGCAGTTCTTC
TRBJ2-3	TRBD2	18	TRBV7-2	NA	CASSLVRRAGGGKDTQYF	TGTGCCAGCAGCTTAGTACGGCGAGCGGGAGGGGGGAAAGATACGCAGTATTTT
TRBJ1-4	NA	13	TRBV6-1	NA	CASSLRGREKLFF	TGTGCCAGCAGCCTCAGGGGACGGGAAAAACTGTTTTTT
TRBJ1-1	NA	14	TRBV28	NA	CASSFFQRGTEAFF	TGTGCCAGCAGTTTTTTTCAGAGAGGCACTGAAGCTTTCTTT
TRBJ1-1	TRBD1	15	TRBV5-3	NA	CARSSRVGGDTEAFF	TGTGCCAGAAGCTCCCGGGTAGGGGGCGATACTGAAGCTTTCTTT
TRBJ1-2	NA	14	TRBV7-2	few	CASSLSGANYGYTF	TGTGCCAGCAGCCTCTCAGGGGCTAACTATGGCTACACCTTC
TRBJ1-4	NA	9	TRBV27	NA	CASRGGLFF	TGTGCCAGCAGGGGAGGACTGTTTTTT
TRBJ1-3	NA	16	TRBV30	NA	CAWSVLGAIFGNTIYF	TGTGCCTGGAGTGTTTTGGGGGCAATCTTCGGAAACACCATATATTTT
TRBJ1-1	TRBD1	14	TRBV27	NA	CASRPSTGSGEAFF	TGTGCCAGCAGACCCTCGACAGGGTCGGGTGAAGCTTTCTTT
TRBJ2-7	TRBD2	15	TRBV4-1	NA	CASSLRLAALYEQYF	TGCGCCAGCAGCCTCAGACTAGCGGCCCTCTACGAGCAGTACTTC
TRBJ2-2	NA	13	TRBV25-1	NA	CASSATNTGELFF	TGTGCCAGCAGTGCGACAAACACCGGGGAGCTGTTTTTT
TRBJ1-1	NA	15	TRBV11-2	NA	CASSLGRVRDTEAFF	TGTGCCAGCAGCTTGGGCAGGGTTCGGGACACTGAAGCTTTCTTT
TRBJ2-5	NA	13	TRBV5-4	NA	CASSFRGRETQYF	TGTGCCAGCAGCTTCAGAGGGAGAGAGACCCAGTACTTC
TRBJ2-7	NA	13	TRBV6-5	NA	CASTGSSSYEQYF	TGTGCCAGCACGGGGTCCTCGTCCTACGAGCAGTACTTC
TRBJ1-6	TRBD1	18	TRBV4-3	NA	CASSLGGGPASGNSPLHF	TGCGCCAGCAGTCTAGGAGGGGGCCCCGCCTCGGGTAATTCACCCCTCCACTTT
TRBJ1-1	TRBD1	13	TRBV15	NA	CATSNLRDSEAFF	TGTGCCACCAGCAATTTACGGGACAGTGAAGCTTTCTTT
TRBJ2-3	TRBD1	15	TRBV6-5	NA	CASSPGTGSGDTQYF	TGTGCCAGCAGCCCCGGGACAGGGTCAGGAGATACGCAGTATTTT
TRBJ2-2	TRBD1	15	TRBV28	NA	CASSFTGQYTGELFF	TGTGCCAGCAGTTTTACGGGACAGTACACCGGGGAGCTGTTTTTT
TRBJ1-2	NA	12	TRBV14	NA	CASSQAGDGYTF	TGTGCCAGCAGCCAGGCCGGGGATGGCTACACCTTC
TRBJ2-7	TRBD1	13	TRBV27	NA	CASRGQGRTEQYF	TGTGCCAGCAGGGGACAGGGGCGTACCGAGCAGTACTTC
TRBJ1-3	NA	14	TRBV5-1	NA	CASSLGGQGNTIYF	TGCGCCAGCAGCTTGGGGGGGCAAGGAAACACCATATATTTT
TRBJ2-3	TRBD1	14	TRBV27	NA	CASSLDRGLDTQYF	TGTGCCAGCAGTTTAGACAGGGGGCTAGATACGCAGTATTTT
TRBJ2-1	TRBD2	17	TRBV7-8	NA	CASSPLAGGPSYNEQFF	TGTGCCAGCAGCCCACTAGCGGGGGGGCCTTCCTACAATGAGCAGTTCTTC
TRBJ2-5	NA	16	TRBV28	once	CASRDTPGHPRVPQYF	TGTGCCAGCAGGGACACCCCGGGACACCCAAGAGTACCCCAGTACTTC
TRBJ2-7	TRBD1	14	TRBV2	NA	CASSEWDSVVEQYF	TGTGCCAGCAGTGAATGGGACAGTGTCGTCGAGCAGTACTTC
TRBJ2-7	TRBD2	17	TRBV11-3	NA	CASSPDYTSGRSYEQYF	TGTGCCAGCAGCCCGGACTATACTAGCGGGAGATCGTACGAGCAGTACTTC
TRBJ1-6	TRBD1	18	TRBV11-2	NA	CASSSNDDRALYNSPLHF	TGTGCCAGCAGCTCAAACGACGACAGGGCCCTCTATAATTCACCCCTCCACTTT
TRBJ1-5	TRBD1	16	TRBV4-1	NA	CASRSTGGSGNQPQHF	TGCGCCAGCAGGTCGACAGGGGGAAGTGGCAATCAGCCCCAGCATTTT
TRBJ1-1	NA	15	TRBV6-6	NA	CASSYWGGLDTEAFF	TGTGCCAGCAGTTACTGGGGAGGGTTGGACACTGAAGCTTTCTTT
TRBJ2-7	TRBD1	15	TRBV28	once	CASSLRLDRPYEQYF	TGTGCCAGCAGTTTACGGCTGGACAGGCCTTACGAGCAGTACTTC
TRBJ2-2	TRBD1	17	TRBV4-1	NA	CASSRDPGTENTGELFF	TGCGCCAGCAGCCGAGACCCCGGGACAGAGAACACCGGGGAGCTGTTTTTT
TRBJ1-1	NA	15	TRBV5-1	NA	CASSLAGYSGTEAFF	TGCGCCAGCAGCTTGGCGGGTTATTCGGGCACTGAAGCTTTCTTT
TRBJ2-7	TRBD2	15	TRBV5-4	NA	CASSLFGGRLGEQYF	TGTGCCAGCAGCCTGTTCGGCGGGAGGTTGGGGGAGCAGTACTTC
TRBJ2-7	TRBD2	16	TRBV4-2	once	CASSQDPPAGDYEQYF	TGTGCCAGCAGCCAAGATCCCCCAGCGGGGGATTACGAGCAGTACTTC
TRBJ2-1	TRBD2	16	TRBV6-6	NA	CASRLAGFWTNNEQFF	TGTGCCAGCAGGCTAGCGGGGTTCTGGACAAACAATGAGCAGTTCTTC
TRBJ1-5	TRBD1	15	TRBV28	NA	CASSLRDREGQPQHF	TGTGCCAGCAGTTTGCGGGACAGGGAGGGTCAGCCCCAGCATTTT
TRBJ1-4	TRBD1	13	TRBV7-3	NA	CASSFTGGEKLFF	TGTGCCAGCAGCTTCACAGGGGGTGAAAAACTGTTTTTT
TRBJ2-6	NA	14	TRBV6-6	NA	CASSYRSGANVLTF	TGTGCCAGCAGTTATCGCTCTGGGGCCAACGTCCTGACTTTC
TRBJ2-7	NA	14	TRBV2	NA	CASSEGANPYEQYF	TGTGCCAGCAGTGAAGGGGCCAACCCCTACGAGCAGTACTTC
TRBJ2-2	NA	14	TRBV9	NA	CASSVVAETGELFF	TGTGCCAGCAGCGTAGTGGCGGAGACCGGGGAGCTGTTTTTT
TRBJ1-2	TRBD1	12	TRBV6-1	NA	CASRRQGGGYTF	TGTGCCAGCAGGCGACAGGGTGGAGGCTACACCTTC
TRBJ2-3	TRBD1	16	TRBV28	NA	CASSSFRTGNTDTQYF	TGTGCCAGCAGTTCCTTCCGGACAGGAAACACAGATACGCAGTATTTT
TRBJ2-7	NA	15	TRBV6-1	NA	CASSDPRQTNYEQYF	TGTGCCAGCAGTGATCCTCGACAGACCAACTACGAGCAGTACTTC
TRBJ1-1	NA	13	TRBV10-3	NA	CAITENLGTEAFF	TGTGCCATCACGGAGAACTTGGGCACTGAAGCTTTCTTT
TRBJ1-2	NA	16	TRBV27	once	CASSATTGGGEVGYTF	TGTGCCAGCAGCGCCACGACTGGGGGGGGCGAGGTTGGCTACACCTTC
TRBJ1-2	NA	12	TRBV5-4	NA	CASSLREAGYTF	TGTGCCAGCAGCTTGAGAGAGGCTGGCTACACCTTC